This TCR beta chain was recovered during a study of T-cell reconstitution after alpha-beta-depleted transplantation in children. This clonotype showed up just a few times. Unique molecular identifiers tagged the TCRbeta library. Via MiXCR, TCRdb re-called the PCR reads, giving one row per CDR3 protein. Among more than 200,000 distinct CDR3 sequences listed, 7.5% to 9.5% were seen once. The material sequenced was PBMCs, mostly from graft donor cells, taken 360 days after TCRalphabeta/CD19-depleted stem cell transplant. This sequence originates from a male patient under 10 years old who had a stem cell transplant for acute myeloid leukemia, so the T cells may come from the graft donor.

The CDR3 loop is CSAPSGTQYF. CDR3 DNA: TGCAGTGCTCCCTCCGGGACGCAGTATTTT. The chain uses TRBV20-1 and TRBJ2-3; D gene ambiguous. Germline V gene lookup returns CDR1 DFQATT and CDR2 SNEGSKA (reference sequence). V shed 5 bases and J shed 9 bases, with 9 bases lying between them. The length of the CDR3 is 10 residues.